Ten or more counts support the clone carrying this TCR beta chain. What it binds is unknown. TCR alpha and beta CDR3 regions were amplified from RNA using iRepertoire nested multiplex PCR. TCRdb called the multiplex PCR reads again in MiXCR, with one record for every CDR3 protein. This table holds 95,000 to 150,000 distinct CDR3 sequences, 20% to 25% found once. Germline CDR1 is LGHNA and CDR2 is YSLEER. The germline V and J ends were trimmed by 0 bases and 5 bases, with 17 bases remaining between them. This CDR3 has 17 residues. These data come from a study of glioma-infiltrating T cells. Study-level findings and limits: Gliomas, especially low-grade, showed above-expected tissue-blood divergence; non-neoplastic patients showed below.

V is TRBV4-3 and J is TRBJ1-5, with a tentative D call TRBD1 (5 bases). The source of this sequence is a human donor with low-grade glioma or glioblastoma, undergoing nonglioma brain surgery, or in good health (not recorded which). The sample was glioma tissue, nonneoplastic brain tissue, or PBMCs (not recorded which). The CDR3 is CASSQDLGREYYQPQHF. In DNA, the CDR3 is TGCGCCAGCAGCCAAGATCTTGGCAGGGAATATTATCAGCCCCAGCATTTT.